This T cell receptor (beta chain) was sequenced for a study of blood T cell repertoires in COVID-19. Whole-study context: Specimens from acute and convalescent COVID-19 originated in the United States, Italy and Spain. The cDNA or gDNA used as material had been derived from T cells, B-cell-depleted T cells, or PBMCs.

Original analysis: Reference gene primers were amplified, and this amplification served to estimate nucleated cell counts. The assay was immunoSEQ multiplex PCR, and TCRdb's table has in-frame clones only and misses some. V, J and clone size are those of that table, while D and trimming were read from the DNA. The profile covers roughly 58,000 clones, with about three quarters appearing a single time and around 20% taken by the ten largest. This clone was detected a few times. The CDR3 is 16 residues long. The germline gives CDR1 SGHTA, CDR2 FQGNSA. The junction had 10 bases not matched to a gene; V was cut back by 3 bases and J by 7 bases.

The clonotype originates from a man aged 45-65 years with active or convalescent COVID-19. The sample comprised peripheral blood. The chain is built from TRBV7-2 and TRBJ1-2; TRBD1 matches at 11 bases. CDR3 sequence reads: CASSFSGQGASVGYTF. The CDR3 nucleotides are TGTGCCAGCAGCTTCTCTGGACAGGGGGCATCGGTTGGCTACACCTTC.